The rows below give T cell receptor beta chains drawn from one sample of a study of CD8+CD57+ T cells in acquired aplastic anemia. TCRdb fed the reads into MiXCR, producing one record per CDR3 protein. The sample includes roughly 220,000 distinct CDR3 sequences, 65% seen only once; the top ten take about three fifths. Specimen: sorted CD4+, CD8+, or CD8+CD57+ T cells (not recorded which) from PBMCs. The receptors stem from a human donor with aplastic anemia. Both conserved end residues are part of each CDR3. Fields, in order: CDR3 length, clone size, J gene, V gene, D gene, CDR3 protein, CDR3 DNA. The D gene is left open where the match is weak. Expanded clones are given a class, and other clones once, few, many or no size at all.

12 | . | TRBJ2-1 | TRBV7-9 | . | CASSPLGNEQFF | TGTGCCAGCAGCCCCCTAGGAAATGAGCAGTTCTTC
17 | . | TRBJ1-5 | TRBV20-1 | . | CSARVFGRGGGNQPQHF | TGCAGTGCTAGAGTCTTCGGAAGGGGAGGAGGCAATCAGCCCCAGCATTTT
13 | . | TRBJ1-5 | TRBV2 | . | CASSDRDHQPQHF | TGTGCCAGCAGTGACAGGGATCATCAGCCCCAGCATTTT
12 | . | TRBJ2-5 | TRBV20-1 | . | CSALYGRETQYF | TGCAGTGCCCTCTACGGGAGAGAGACCCAGTACTTC
13 | . | TRBJ1-6 | TRBV24-1 | . | CATSASGGSPLHF | TGTGCCACCAGTGCTAGTGGGGGTTCACCCCTCCACTTT
14 | few | TRBJ1-2 | TRBV20-1 | TRBD1 | CSAWGTGTNYGYTF | TGCAGTGCTTGGGGGACAGGAACAAACTATGGCTACACCTTC
15 | . | TRBJ1-5 | TRBV19 | . | CASSAFGEPNQPQHF | TGTGCCAGTAGTGCATTCGGGGAACCCAATCAGCCCCAGCATTTT
16 | . | TRBJ2-1 | TRBV20-1 | TRBD2 | CSASDIGLAGGNEQFF | TGCAGTGCTAGCGATATAGGCCTAGCGGGGGGAAATGAGCAGTTCTTC
13 | . | TRBJ2-7 | TRBV10-3 | TRBD1 | CASRGQTPYEQYF | TGTGCCAGCAGGGGACAGACCCCCTACGAGCAGTACTTC
13 | . | TRBJ2-2 | TRBV7-9 | . | CASSLQAGGELFF | TGTGCCAGCAGCCTACAAGCGGGTGGGGAGCTGTTTTTT
15 | . | TRBJ1-1 | TRBV25-1 | . | CASSEFAVTNTEAFF | TGTGCCAGCAGTGAATTCGCAGTAACGAACACTGAAGCTTTCTTT
19 | . | TRBJ2-3 | TRBV7-9 | TRBD2 | CASRSGLAGGPGSTDTQYF | TGTGCCAGCAGGTCAGGACTAGCGGGAGGGCCGGGGAGCACAGATACGCAGTATTTT
13 | . | TRBJ1-6 | TRBV7-9 | TRBD1 | CASSPWTGGPLHF | TGTGCCAGCAGCCCCTGGACAGGGGGGCCCCTCCACTTT
15 | few | TRBJ1-2 | TRBV4-2 | TRBD1 | CASSQGTGDYYGYTF | TGTGCCAGCAGCCAAGGGACAGGGGATTACTATGGCTACACCTTC
16 | . | TRBJ2-5 | TRBV24-1 | . | CATLALSMLPQETQYF | TGTGCCACCTTAGCACTCTCCATGTTACCCCAAGAGACCCAGTACTTC
16 | . | TRBJ2-7 | TRBV10-2 | TRBD1 | CASSERIGTGSCEQYF | TGCGCCAGCAGTGAGCGAATCGGGACAGGCTCCTGCGAGCAGTACTTC
11 | few | TRBJ1-1 | TRBV7-9 | . | CASSLRSEAFF | TGTGCCAGCAGCTTGCGTAGTGAAGCTTTCTTT
11 | . | TRBJ2-1 | TRBV20-1 | . | CSAPSSTEQFF | TGCAGTGCTCCGTCTAGTACCGAGCAGTTCTTC
14 | . | TRBJ2-1 | TRBV14 | TRBD1 | CASSLGAGGSEQFF | TGTGCCAGCAGCTTAGGGGCAGGGGGCAGTGAGCAGTTCTTC
16 | . | TRBJ1-1 | TRBV7-8 | TRBD1 | CASSYLSRGLSTEAFF | TGTGCCAGCAGCTATTTGAGCAGGGGGCTGAGCACTGAAGCTTTCTTT
13 | . | TRBJ1-1 | TRBV10-3 | . | CAIHEGMNTEAFF | TGTGCCATCCATGAGGGAATGAACACTGAAGCTTTCTTT
16 | many | TRBJ2-5 | TRBV20-1 | TRBD1 | CSARPRTGEGLGTQYF | TGCAGTGCTAGACCTCGGACAGGGGAGGGTCTAGGGACCCAGTACTTC
15 | . | TRBJ2-1 | TRBV10-3 | TRBD2 | CAIRSGGISYNEQFF | TGTGCCATCAGGTCGGGGGGAATTTCCTACAATGAGCAGTTCTTC
14 | . | TRBJ2-7 | TRBV15 | TRBD1 | CATSTDRGVYEQYF | TGTGCCACCAGCACCGACAGGGGGGTATACGAGCAGTACTTC
14 | few | TRBJ2-1 | TRBV9 | . | CASADSSSYNEQFF | TGTGCCAGCGCAGACTCGAGCTCCTACAATGAGCAGTTCTTC
11 | . | TRBJ1-6 | TRBV19 | . | CASSIPGPLHF | TGTGCCAGTAGTATTCCGGGACCCCTCCACTTT
16 | . | TRBJ2-3 | TRBV9 | TRBD2 | CASSVGGRGDTDTQYF | TGTGCCAGCAGCGTAGGCGGGAGAGGGGACACAGATACGCAGTATTTT
11 | once | TRBJ2-1 | TRBV7-9 | . | CASSHSNEQFF | TGTGCCAGCAGCCACAGCAATGAGCAGTTCTTC
14 | few | TRBJ2-7 | TRBV15 | TRBD1 | CATSSPGQGYEQYF | TGTGCCACCAGCAGCCCGGGACAGGGCTACGAGCAGTACTTC
15 | . | TRBJ2-7 | TRBV2 | . | CASSGSLVRQHEQYF | TGTGCCAGCAGTGGTAGTTTGGTAAGGCAACACGAGCAGTACTTC
14 | many | TRBJ1-1 | TRBV19 | TRBD1 | CASSQDRGGTEAFF | TGTGCCAGTAGTCAGGACAGGGGAGGGACTGAAGCTTTCTTT
14 | . | TRBJ1-5 | TRBV7-2 | . | CASSLVGAGGALHF | TGTGCCAGCAGCTTGGTGGGAGCGGGGGGTGCCCTGCATTTT
14 | many | TRBJ2-1 | TRBV20-1 | TRBD2 | CSAHRTSGGWEQFF | TGCAGTGCTCACCGGACTAGCGGGGGTTGGGAGCAGTTCTTC
15 | many | TRBJ2-7 | TRBV6-5 | . | CASSPNPFLAYEQYF | TGTGCCAGCAGCCCTAACCCCTTTTTGGCCTACGAGCAGTACTTC
16 | . | TRBJ2-3 | TRBV10-1 | . | CASSERASTHTDTQYF | TGCGCCAGCAGTGAGCGGGCTTCAACACACACAGATACGCAGTATTTT
15 | . | TRBJ1-2 | TRBV19 | TRBD1 | CASSSAGQGDYGYTF | TGTGCCAGTAGTAGCGCGGGACAGGGAGACTATGGCTACACCTTC
12 | . | TRBJ2-7 | TRBV7-9 | . | CASSLKVYEQYF | TGTGCCAGCAGCCTGAAAGTTTACGAGCAGTACTTC
14 | . | TRBJ1-4 | TRBV15 | TRBD1 | CATRPTGVDEKLFF | TGTGCCACCAGGCCGACAGGGGTGGACGAAAAACTGTTTTTT
14 | . | TRBJ2-7 | TRBV7-8 | TRBD1 | CASSYGQGSSEQYF | TGTGCCAGCAGCTACGGACAGGGGTCTAGCGAGCAGTACTTC
14 | many | TRBJ2-1 | TRBV30 | . | CDWSSDVCSSDLFF | TGTGACTGGAGTTCAGACGTGTGCTCTTCCGATCTGTTCTTC
14 | . | TRBJ2-7 | TRBV29-1 | TRBD2 | CSVEGLAESYEQYF | TGCAGCGTTGAAGGACTAGCGGAATCCTACGAGCAGTACTTC
13 | few | TRBJ1-2 | TRBV20-1 | TRBD1 | CSAPDRGNYGYTF | TGCAGTGCCCCTGACAGGGGTAACTATGGCTACACCTTC
16 | . | TRBJ1-4 | TRBV15 | TRBD1 | CATSRDGRGQGEKLFF | TGTGCCACCAGCAGAGATGGCAGGGGGCAGGGTGAAAAACTGTTTTTT
15 | . | TRBJ2-1 | TRBV28 | TRBD2 | CASRLPLAGHNEQFF | TGTGCCAGCAGACTTCCGCTAGCGGGACATAATGAGCAGTTCTTC
14 | . | TRBJ1-1 | TRBV9 | . | CASSPQQGLVEAFF | TGTGCCAGCAGCCCTCAACAGGGCTTGGTTGAAGCTTTCTTT
16 | once | TRBJ1-5 | TRBV10-1 | . | CATRAWRVGCNQPQHF | TGCGCCACCAGGGCGTGGAGGGTAGGGTGCAATCAGCCCCAGCATTTT
14 | . | TRBJ1-1 | TRBV19 | . | CASSIVDYGSEAFF | TGTGCCAGTAGTATAGTTGATTACGGGAGTGAAGCTTTCTTT
12 | few | TRBJ1-1 | TRBV10-3 | . | CAISGLGTEAFF | TGTGCCATCAGTGGCCTGGGGACTGAAGCTTTCTTT
13 | . | TRBJ2-7 | TRBV7-9 | TRBD1 | CASRGGTGGEQYF | TGTGCCAGCAGGGGAGGGACAGGGGGCGAGCAGTACTTC
15 | . | TRBJ2-7 | TRBV5-1 | TRBD1 | CTSSKLRDSSYEQYF | TGCACCAGCAGCAAACTTCGGGACAGCTCCTACGAGCAGTACTTC